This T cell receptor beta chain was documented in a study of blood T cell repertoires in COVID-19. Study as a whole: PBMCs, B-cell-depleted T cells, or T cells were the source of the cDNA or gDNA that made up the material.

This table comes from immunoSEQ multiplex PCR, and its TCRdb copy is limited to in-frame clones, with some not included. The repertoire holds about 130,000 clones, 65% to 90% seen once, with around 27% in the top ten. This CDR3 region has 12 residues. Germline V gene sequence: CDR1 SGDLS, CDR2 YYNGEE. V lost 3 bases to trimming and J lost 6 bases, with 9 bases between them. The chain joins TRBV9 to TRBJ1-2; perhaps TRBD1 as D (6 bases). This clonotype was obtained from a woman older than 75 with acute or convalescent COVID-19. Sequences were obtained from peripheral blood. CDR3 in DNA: TGTGCCAGCAGCGCACACAGGGATGGCTACACCTTC. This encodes CASSAHRDGYTF.